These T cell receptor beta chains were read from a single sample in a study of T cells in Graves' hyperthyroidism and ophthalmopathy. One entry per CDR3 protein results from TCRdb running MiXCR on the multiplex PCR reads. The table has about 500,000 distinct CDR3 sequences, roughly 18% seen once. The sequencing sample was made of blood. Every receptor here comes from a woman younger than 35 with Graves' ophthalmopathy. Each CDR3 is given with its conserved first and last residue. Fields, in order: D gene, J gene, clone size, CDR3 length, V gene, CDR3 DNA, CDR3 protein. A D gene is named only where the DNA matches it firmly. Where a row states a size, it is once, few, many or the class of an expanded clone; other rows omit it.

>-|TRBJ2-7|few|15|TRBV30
TGTGCCTGGACCCCTACGGCGTCACGAAATACGAGGCAGTACTTC
CAWTPTASRNTRQYF
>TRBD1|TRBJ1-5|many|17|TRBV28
TGTGCCAGCAGTTCCATCCCCGGGACAGGGGGCAATCAGCCCCAGCATTTT
CASSSIPGTGGNQPQHF
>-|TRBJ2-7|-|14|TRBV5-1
TGCGCCAGCAGCTTACGGGGGTTGGCCTACGAGCAGTACTTC
CASSLRGLAYEQYF
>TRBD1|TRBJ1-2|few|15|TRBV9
TGTGCCAGCAGCGTATTCAGGGGGTATGGCTATGGCTACACCTTC
CASSVFRGYGYGYTF
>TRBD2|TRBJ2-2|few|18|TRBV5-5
TGTGCCAGCAGCTTTGGACTAGCGGGAGTCGCGGTAACCGGGGAGCTGTTTTTT
CASSFGLAGVAVTGELFF
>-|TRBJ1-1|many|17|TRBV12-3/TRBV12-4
TGTGCCAGCAGTTTAGCTTTCGGAGGGTACGCCGACACTGAAGCTTTCTTT
CASSLAFGGYADTEAFF
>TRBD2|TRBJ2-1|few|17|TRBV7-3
TGTGCCAGCAGCTTTGGGTCACCTACTAGCGGGCTGAATGAGCAGTTCTTC
CASSFGSPTSGLNEQFF
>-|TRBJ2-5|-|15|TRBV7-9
TGTGCCAGCAGCTTAGGGGCTAGTAAGCGAGAGACCCAGTACTTC
CASSLGASKRETQYF
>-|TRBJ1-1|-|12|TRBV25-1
TGTGCCAGCCTGAGGCCTCCTCCCGGAGCTTTCTTT
CASLRPPPGAFF
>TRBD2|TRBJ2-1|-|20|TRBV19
TGTGCCAGTAGTATAGATCTCGGGCTATCGCTAGCGGGGGTTGGTATTGAGCAGTTCTTC
CASSIDLGLSLAGVGIEQFF
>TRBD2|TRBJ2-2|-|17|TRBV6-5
TGTGCCAGCAGTTACTCGGGGACTAGCGAGAACACCGGGGAGCTGTTTTTT
CASSYSGTSENTGELFF
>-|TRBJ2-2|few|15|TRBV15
TGTGCCACCAGCAGAGGAATTCGGGAAGCCGGGGAGCTGTTTTTT
CATSRGIREAGELFF
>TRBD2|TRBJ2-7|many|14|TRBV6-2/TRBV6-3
TGTGCCAGCAGTTACCTAGCGGACTCCTACGAGCAGTACTTC
CASSYLADSYEQYF
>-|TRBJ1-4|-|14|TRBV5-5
TGTGCCAGCAGCTCAGGGGTCCTTAATGAAAAACTGTTTTTT
CASSSGVLNEKLFF
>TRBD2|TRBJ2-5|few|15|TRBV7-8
TGTGCCAGCAGAACTTTAGCGGGGCCCCAAGAGACCCAGTACTTC
CASRTLAGPQETQYF
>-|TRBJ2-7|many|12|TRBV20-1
TGCAGTGTAGGGGGGGGATCCTACGAGCAGTACTTC
CSVGGGSYEQYF
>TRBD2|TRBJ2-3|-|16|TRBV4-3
TGCGCCAGCAGCCAAGGGGCTAGCGGGAGTCCAGATACGCAGTATTTT
CASSQGASGSPDTQYF